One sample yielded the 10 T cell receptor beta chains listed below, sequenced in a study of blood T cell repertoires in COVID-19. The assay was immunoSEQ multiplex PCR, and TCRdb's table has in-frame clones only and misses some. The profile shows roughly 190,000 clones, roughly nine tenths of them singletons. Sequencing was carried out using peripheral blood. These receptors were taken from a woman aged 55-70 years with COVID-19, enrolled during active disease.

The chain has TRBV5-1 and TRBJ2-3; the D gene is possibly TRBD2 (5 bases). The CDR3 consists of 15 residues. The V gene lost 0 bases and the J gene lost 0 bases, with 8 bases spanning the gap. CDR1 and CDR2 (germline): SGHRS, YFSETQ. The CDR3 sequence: CASSLGEFSTDTQYF. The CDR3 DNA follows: TGCGCCAGCAGCTTGGGGGAGTTTAGCACAGATACGCAGTATTTT.

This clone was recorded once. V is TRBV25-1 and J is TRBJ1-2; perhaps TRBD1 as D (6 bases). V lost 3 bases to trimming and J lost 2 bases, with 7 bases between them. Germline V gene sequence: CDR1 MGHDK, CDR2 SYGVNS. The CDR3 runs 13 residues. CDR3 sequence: CASSDTGNYGYTF. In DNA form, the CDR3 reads TGTGCCAGCAGTGACACAGGGAACTATGGCTACACCTTC.

The DNA for the CDR3 is TGTGCCAGCAGCTTAGCGGCCGGGAATCAGCCCCAGCATTTT. This sequence encodes CASSLAAGNQPQHF. This rearrangement joins TRBV7-2 to TRBJ1-5; D is unclear. There are 14 residues in the CDR3. Germline lookup yields CDR1 SGHTA and CDR2 FQGNSA. V lost 0 bases and J 4 bases, leaving 7 bases between the germline ends. The complete variable domain, with remaining parts taken from reference TRBV7-2 and TRBJ1-5, reads GAGVSQSPSNKVTEKGKDVELRCDPISGHTALYWYRQSLGQGLEFLIYFQGNSAPDKSGLPSDRFSAERTGGSVSTLTIQRTQQEDSAVYLCASSLAAGNQPQHFGDGTRLSIL.

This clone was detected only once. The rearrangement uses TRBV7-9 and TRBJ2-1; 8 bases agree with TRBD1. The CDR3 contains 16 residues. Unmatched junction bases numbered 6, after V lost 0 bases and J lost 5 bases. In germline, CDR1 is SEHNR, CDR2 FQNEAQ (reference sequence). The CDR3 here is CASSLAGQGFHNEQFF. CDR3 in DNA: TGTGCCAGCAGCTTAGCCGGACAGGGCTTCCACAATGAGCAGTTCTTC.

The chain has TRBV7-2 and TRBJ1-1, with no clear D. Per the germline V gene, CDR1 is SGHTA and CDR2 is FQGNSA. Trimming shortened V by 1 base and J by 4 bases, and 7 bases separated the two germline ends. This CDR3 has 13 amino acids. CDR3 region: CASSLGGATEAFF. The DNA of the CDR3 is TGTGCCAGCAGCTTAGGAGGCGCCACTGAAGCTTTCTTT. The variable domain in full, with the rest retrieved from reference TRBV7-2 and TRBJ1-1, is GAGVSQSPSNKVTEKGKDVELRCDPISGHTALYWYRQSLGQGLEFLIYFQGNSAPDKSGLPSDRFSAERTGGSVSTLTIQRTQQEDSAVYLCASSLGGATEAFFGQGTRLTVV.

The CDR3 DNA follows: TGCGCCAGCAGCTTGGGACAGATACATGATACGCAGTATTTT. It translates to CASSLGQIHDTQYF. The chain carries TRBV5-1 and TRBJ2-3; D might be TRBD1 (5 bases). V lost 0 bases and J lost 6, with 11 bases in between. There are 14 residues in the CDR3. CDR1 and CDR2 (germline): SGHRS, YFSETQ. Using reference TRBV5-1 and TRBJ2-3 for the parts outside the CDR3, the full variable domain is KAGVTQTPRYLIKTRGQQVTLSCSPISGHRSVSWYQQTPGQGLQFLFEYFSETQRNKGNFPGRFSGRQFSNSRSEMNVSTLELGDSALYLCASSLGQIHDTQYFGPGTRLTVL.

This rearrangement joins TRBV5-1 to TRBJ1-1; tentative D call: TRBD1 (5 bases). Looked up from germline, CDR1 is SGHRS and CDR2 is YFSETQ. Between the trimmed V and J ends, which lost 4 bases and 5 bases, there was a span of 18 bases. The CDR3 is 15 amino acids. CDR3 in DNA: TGCGCCAGCAGCCTAAGGTGGGGGGGTAATACTGAAGCTTTCTTT. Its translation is CASSLRWGGNTEAFF.

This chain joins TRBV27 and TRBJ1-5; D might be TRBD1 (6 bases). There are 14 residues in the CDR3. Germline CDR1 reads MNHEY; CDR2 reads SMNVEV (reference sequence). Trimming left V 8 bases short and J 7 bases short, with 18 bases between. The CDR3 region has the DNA TGTGCCAGCCGGAGGCAGGGGTGGTACCAGCCCCAGCATTTT. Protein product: CASRRQGWYQPQHF.

Here the CDR3 DNA reads TGTGCCAGTAGGCAGGGGCAAGAGACCCAGTACTTC. Translated: CASRQGQETQYF. V is TRBV19 and J is TRBJ2-5; D possibly corresponds to TRBD1 (6 bases). CDR1 and CDR2 from the germline V gene are LNHDA and SQIVND (reference sequence). This CDR3 is built from 12 residues. Trimming shortened V by 6 bases and J by 2 bases, and 7 bases separated the two germline ends. Based on the CDR3 plus reference TRBV19 and TRBJ2-5, the full variable domain is DGGITQSPKYLFRKEGQNVTLSCEQNLNHDAMYWYRQDPGQGLRLIYYSQIVNDFQKGDIAEGYSVSREKKESFPLTVTSAQKNPTAFYLCASRQGQETQYFGPGTRLLVL.

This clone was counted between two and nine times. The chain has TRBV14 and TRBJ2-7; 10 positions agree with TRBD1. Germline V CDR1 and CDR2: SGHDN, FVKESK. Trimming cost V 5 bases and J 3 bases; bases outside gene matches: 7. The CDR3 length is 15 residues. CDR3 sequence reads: CASSIRDRGFYEQYF. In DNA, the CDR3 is TGTGCCAGCAGCATCCGGGACAGGGGATTCTACGAGCAGTACTTC.